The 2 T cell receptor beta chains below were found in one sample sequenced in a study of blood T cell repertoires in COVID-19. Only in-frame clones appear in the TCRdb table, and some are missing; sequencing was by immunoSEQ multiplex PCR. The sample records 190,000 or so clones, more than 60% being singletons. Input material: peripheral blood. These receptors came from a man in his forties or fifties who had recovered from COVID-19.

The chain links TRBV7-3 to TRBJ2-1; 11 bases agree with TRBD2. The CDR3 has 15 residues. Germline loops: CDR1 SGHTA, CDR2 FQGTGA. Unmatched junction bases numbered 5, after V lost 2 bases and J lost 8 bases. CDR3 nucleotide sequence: TGTGCCAGCAGCTTAGGTAGCGGGAGGGCCGATGAGCAGTTCTTC. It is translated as CASSLGSGRADEQFF.

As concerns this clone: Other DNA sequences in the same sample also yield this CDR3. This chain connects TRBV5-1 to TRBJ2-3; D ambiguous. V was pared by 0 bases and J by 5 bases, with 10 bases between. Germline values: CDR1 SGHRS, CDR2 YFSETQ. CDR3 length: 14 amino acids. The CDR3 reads CASSLAGRKDTQYF. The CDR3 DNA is TGCGCCAGCAGCTTGGCCGGTCGAAAAGATACGCAGTATTTT. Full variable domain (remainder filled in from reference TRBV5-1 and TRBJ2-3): KAGVTQTPRYLIKTRGQQVTLSCSPISGHRSVSWYQQTPGQGLQFLFEYFSETQRNKGNFPGRFSGRQFSNSRSEMNVSTLELGDSALYLCASSLAGRKDTQYFGPGTRLTVL.